The TCR beta chain under discussion was sequenced for a study of blood T cell repertoires in COVID-19. Study at large: Sites across the United States, Italy and Spain contributed samples from acute and convalescent COVID-19.

Germline V gene lookup returns CDR1 LGHDT and CDR2 YNNKEL (reference sequence). The CDR3 sequence is 17 residues long. With 4 bases clipped from V and 5 bases from J, the junction kept 9 bases outside the gene matches. Generated by immunoSEQ multiplex PCR, the TCRdb table keeps only in-frame clones and is missing some. The sample has about 110,000 clones, approximately 62% seen once. The sample comprised peripheral blood. The chain recombines TRBV3-1 (or the pseudogene TRBV3-2) with TRBJ2-5; 14 nucleotides agree with TRBD2. The sequence was obtained from a man aged 80 or over with acute or convalescent COVID-19. The CDR3: CASSPGLAGEWAETQYF. DNA of the CDR3: TGTGCCAGCAGCCCGGGACTAGCGGGAGAATGGGCGGAGACCCAGTACTTC.